The rows below give T cell receptor beta chains drawn from one sample of a study of beta chain features in type 1 diabetes. Data came from immunoSEQ multiplex PCR; TCRdb stores just in-frame clones and leaves some out. The sample has roughly 51,000 clones, approximately 52% seen once; the top ten hold roughly 2.6%. The material sequenced was Tregs from blood. Receptors originate from a woman between 35 and 50 years old with type 1 diabetes. Both conserved end residues are part of each CDR3. Fields, in order: clone size, J gene, D gene, V gene, CDR3 protein, CDR3 DNA. The D gene is left open where the match is weak. Expanded clones get a size class; other rows say once, few or many, or leave the size out.

. TRBJ2-1 TRBD2 TRBV7-2 CASSFTSGGFSYNEQFF TGTGCCAGCAGCTTTACTAGCGGGGGCTTCTCCTACAATGAGCAGTTCTTC
. TRBJ2-7 TRBD1 TRBV2 CASGRIHGQATYEQYF TGTGCCAGCGGTCGTATCCACGGACAGGCAACCTACGAGCAGTACTTC
few TRBJ1-5 . TRBV28 CASTLSNQPQHF TGTGCCAGCACCCTTAGCAATCAGCCCCAGCATTTT
few TRBJ2-7 TRBD1 TRBV10-3 CAISESKDRDEQYF TGTGCCATCAGTGAGTCGAAGGACAGGGACGAGCAGTACTTC
once TRBJ2-5 . TRBV15 CATSRDPKETQYF TGTGCCACCAGCAGAGACCCTAAAGAGACCCAGTACTTC
. TRBJ1-1 . TRBV9 CASSVGTAGTEAFF TGTGCCAGCAGCGTAGGCACTGCTGGCACTGAAGCTTTCTTT
few TRBJ2-3 TRBD2 TRBV19 CASSMSGGPDTQYF TGTGCCAGTAGTATGAGCGGGGGCCCAGATACGCAGTATTTT
few TRBJ2-1 . TRBV7-9 CASSLAPRGGHEQFF TGTGCCAGCAGCTTGGCGCCCCGAGGAGGGCATGAGCAGTTCTTC
few TRBJ1-5 . TRBV27 CASSSRYRLDQPQHF TGTGCCAGCAGTTCCCGCTACAGACTAGATCAGCCCCAGCATTTT
. TRBJ2-3 . TRBV7-9 CASSLARVPDTQYF TGTGCCAGCAGCTTAGCCAGGGTTCCAGATACGCAGTATTTT
. TRBJ1-1 . TRBV5-1 CASSLRGYLQGNTEAFF TGCGCCAGCAGCTTGAGGGGTTATTTACAGGGTAACACTGAAGCTTTCTTT
. TRBJ2-5 . TRBV9 CASSPLGGRGPIETQYF TGTGCCAGCAGCCCTCTCGGTGGGAGAGGCCCTATAGAGACCCAGTACTTC
medium-sized TRBJ1-2 TRBD1 TRBV28 CASSTTGQGISGYTF TGTGCCAGCAGTACGACGGGACAGGGGATAAGTGGCTACACCTTC
few TRBJ1-1 . TRBV19 CASSPTGPTEAFF TGTGCCAGTAGTCCCACAGGGCCCACTGAAGCTTTCTTT
. TRBJ2-1 TRBD1 TRBV7-2 CASSPPRTGLYNEQFF TGTGCCAGCAGCCCTCCTCGGACAGGTTTATACAATGAGCAGTTCTTC
. TRBJ2-7 . TRBV11-2 CASSSRLGANEQYF TGTGCCAGCAGCTCTCGACTAGGTGCCAACGAGCAGTACTTC
. TRBJ2-7 TRBD1 TRBV19 CASSIPGQGAYEQYF TGTGCCAGTAGTATTCCCGGACAGGGGGCCTACGAGCAGTACTTC
once TRBJ1-5 . TRBV9 CASSVEGEGGQPQHF TGTGCCAGCAGCGTAGAAGGGGAGGGAGGGCAGCCCCAGCATTTT
. TRBJ2-3 . TRBV29-1 CSGRQGTDTQYF TGCAGCGGCCGACAGGGCACAGATACGCAGTATTTT
. TRBJ2-5 . TRBV20-1 CSVLKETQYF TGCAGTGTTTTAAAAGAGACCCAGTACTTC
. TRBJ2-3 TRBD2 TRBV5-6 CASSPPLAGGPDTQYF TGTGCCAGCAGCCCCCCACTAGCGGGAGGGCCAGATACGCAGTATTTT
few TRBJ2-5 TRBD2 TRBV7-9 CASGRGQETQYF TGTGCCAGCGGGCGGGGGCAAGAGACCCAGTACTTC
once TRBJ2-1 . TRBV5-4 CASSPRRPDNEQFF TGTGCCAGCAGCCCTCGCAGGCCGGACAATGAGCAGTTCTTC
medium-sized TRBJ2-2 . TRBV28 CASSLWVRTGSTGELFF TGTGCCAGCAGTTTATGGGTCAGAACAGGGAGCACCGGGGAGCTGTTTTTT
. TRBJ1-1 TRBD1 TRBV11-1 CASSLGAGTGLLNTEAFF TGTGCCAGCAGCTTAGGAGCCGGGACAGGGCTACTGAACACTGAAGCTTTCTTT
. TRBJ2-3 . TRBV1 CTSSHTPGLAGGRDTQYF TGCACCAGCAGCCATACTCCGGGACTAGCGGGGGGGCGAGATACGCAGTATTTT
. TRBJ2-1 TRBD2 TRBV28 CASSLTGSGRAGEQFF TGTGCCAGCAGTTTAACGGGTAGCGGGAGGGCGGGCGAGCAGTTCTTC
. TRBJ2-1 TRBD1 TRBV6-1 CASSPLGQGFNEQFF TGTGCCAGCAGCCCCCTAGGACAGGGGTTCAATGAGCAGTTCTTC
. TRBJ2-5 TRBD2 TRBV28 CASSFLAGGLWGETQYF TGTGCCAGCAGTTTTCTAGCGGGGGGGCTCTGGGGGGAGACCCAGTACTTC
. TRBJ2-6 . TRBV19 CASRSGVLSAGANVLTF TGTGCCAGTAGAAGCGGAGTCCTGTCGGCTGGGGCCAACGTCCTGACTTTC
. TRBJ2-3 . TRBV10-3 CAISVGDTQYF TGTGCCATCAGTGTCGGAGATACGCAGTATTTT
. TRBJ2-7 . TRBV28 CASSPTWEQYF TGTGCCAGCAGTCCAACATGGGAGCAGTACTTC
. TRBJ2-3 . TRBV2 CASSAGGTQYF TGTGCCAGCAGCGCCGGGGGTACGCAGTATTTT
. TRBJ2-2 TRBD1 TRBV7-9 CASSSDRGRTGELFF TGTGCCAGCAGCTCGGACAGGGGAAGGACCGGGGAGCTGTTTTTT
. TRBJ2-7 . TRBV7-9 CASSLLALGEQYF TGTGCCAGCAGCTTGTTGGCTCTCGGGGAGCAGTACTTC
. TRBJ1-2 . TRBV5-1 CASSLAQGDIHGYTF TGCGCCAGCAGCTTGGCGCAGGGTGATATCCATGGCTACACCTTC
. TRBJ1-2 TRBD1 TRBV7-9 CASSSQGIQGGYTF TGTGCCAGCAGCTCACAGGGGATTCAGGGTGGCTACACCTTC
. TRBJ2-1 . TRBV7-2 CASSRNGGYDEQFF TGTGCCAGCAGCCGAAACGGCGGGTACGATGAGCAGTTCTTC
. TRBJ2-5 TRBD1 TRBV6-5 CASSPQGWGETQYF TGTGCCAGCAGTCCACAGGGGTGGGGAGAGACCCAGTACTTC
. TRBJ2-1 . TRBV5-1 CASSHIAGEQFF TGCGCCAGCAGCCATATAGCCGGTGAGCAGTTCTTC
few TRBJ1-5 . TRBV7-9 CASSWDTSNQPQHF TGTGCCAGCAGCTGGGACACCAGCAATCAGCCCCAGCATTTT
. TRBJ1-2 . TRBV7-9 CASSLTRGSYDGYTF TGTGCCAGCAGCTTGACCAGGGGTTCTTATGATGGCTACACCTTC
. TRBJ2-7 TRBD2 TRBV2 CASREGLAGAYEQYF TGTGCCAGCAGGGAAGGACTAGCGGGGGCCTACGAGCAGTACTTC
. TRBJ2-3 . TRBV20-1 CSAASTDTQYF TGCAGTGCGGCTAGCACAGATACGCAGTATTTT
. TRBJ2-6 TRBD1 TRBV27 CASRHTGAGANVLTF TGTGCCAGCAGACACACAGGGGCTGGGGCCAACGTCCTGACTTTC